Following are 3 T cell receptor beta chains from one sample sequenced in a study of identical twins. TCRdb redid the calling of the 5' RACE reads with MiXCR, one entry per CDR3 protein. The sample holds about 900,000 distinct CDR3 sequences, 12% seen once. The same data also contributed to another study, on yellow fever vaccine responses in identical twins.

Sequencing was performed on PBMCs. These receptors all stem from a woman under 30 in good health.

In this sample, this clonotype turned up a few times. This chain joins TRBV3-1 and TRBJ2-7; D uncertain. CDR3 length: 14 residues. V was shortened by 1 base and J by 7 bases, with 14 bases between the two germline ends. From germline, CDR1 is LGHDT and CDR2 YNNKEL (reference sequence). The CDR3 loop is CASSQGAVGAEQYV. The CDR3 DNA is TGTGCCAGCAGCCAAGGGGCGGTTGGAGCGGAGCAGTACGTC.

This chain joins TRBV10-3 and TRBJ2-3, with no clear D. Trimming pared 0 bases from V and 5 bases from J, leaving 3 bases between. The CDR3 is 12 residues long. CDR1 ENHRY and CDR2 SYGVKD come from the germline V gene. The CDR3 nucleotides are TGTGCCATCAGTGAGTCTGAAGATACGCAGTATTTT. It translates to CAISESEDTQYF.

J is TRBJ2-5 and V is TRBV20-1; 8 bases map to TRBD2. The V gene end was trimmed by 6 bases and the J gene end by 2 bases; junction bases not matched to a gene: 11. The CDR3 extends over 15 amino acids. Per the germline V gene, CDR1 is DFQATT and CDR2 is SNEGSKA (reference sequence). This CDR3 is CSAKGGGTPQETQYF. The CDR3 DNA reads as TGCAGTGCCAAGGGCGGGGGGACCCCTCAAGAGACCCAGTACTTC.